This T cell receptor beta chain was recovered during a study of cytomegalovirus exposure and HLA in healthy donors. Of note for this clone: What it binds is unknown.

Germline values: CDR1 MDHEN, CDR2 SYDVKM. Trimming cost V 5 bases and J 8 bases; bases outside gene matches: 10. This CDR3 spans 15 amino acids. Assay used: immunoSEQ multiplex PCR; TCRdb lists only in-frame clones, some missing. The sample holds about 140,000 clones, 85% to 95% seen once. The study's findings and limits: Within the 120 or so validation repertoires, first-cohort TCR clusters tended to co-occur, according to a later analysis. There were fewer than 200 TCR beta chains listed as cytomegalovirus-associated. CMV antigen specificity was confirmed in vitro for three CMV-associated chains.

Specimen: PBMCs. The V gene is TRBV28, the J gene TRBJ1-4, with TRBD1 identical over 8 bases. The sequence derives from a man younger than 30 in good health and CMV-seropositive. The CDR3, as DNA: TGTGCCAGCAGTACCGAACAGGGGGATGGGGAAAAACTGTTTTTT. Translated: CASSTEQGDGEKLFF.